This T cell receptor beta chain was sequenced during a study of T cells in Graves' hyperthyroidism and ophthalmopathy. This clonotype was detected many times. What it binds is unknown. The investigators amplified TCR beta CDR3 regions from RNA transcripts. Carried out on the TCR CDR3, a first-round RT-PCR used the HTBI primer set. TCRdb ran MiXCR on the multiplex PCR reads and lists one entry per CDR3 protein. The table lists a few hundred thousand distinct CDR3 sequences, about 43% of them singletons. Exclusion of a patient resulted from uncontrolled infection, other autoimmune disease, pregnancy or lactation. General study results and limits: The blood repertoire included most of the expanded thyroid clonotypes above 0.001.

Germline CDR1 reads SGHRS; CDR2 reads YFSETQ. Trimming pared 4 bases from V and 5 bases from J, leaving 15 bases between. The CDR3 extends over 14 amino acids. Sequencing used peripheral blood or thyroid tissue (not recorded which). The rearrangement links TRBV5-1 to TRBJ2-5, with D hard to call. This receptor was taken from a woman aged 18-29 years with Graves' hyperthyroidism. CDR3 in DNA: TGCGCCAGCAGCCCGGTGGTAGACGGGGAGACCCAGTACTTC. Encoded protein: CASSPVVDGETQYF.